This is a list of T cell receptor beta chains from one sample in a study of T cell changes during pregnancy in multiple sclerosis. Profiling relied on immunoSEQ multiplex PCR, and the TCRdb table lists in-frame clones only, not all of them. Counted here are about 12,000 clones, around 89% occurring once; the ten biggest clones make up more than 6%. The source material was CD8+ T cells from peripheral blood mononuclear cells, sampled in the second trimester of pregnancy. Receptors were obtained from a female donor in good health, enrolled as a control in a pregnancy study. Both conserved end residues are part of each CDR3. D genes are given only for firm matches. Size values are once, few and many counts, or a class for expanded clones, and some rows have none.

v_gene	abundance	j_gene	d_gene	CDR3aa	CDR3nt
TRBV7-9	once	TRBJ2-5	-	CASSPRLETQYF	TGTGCCAGCAGCCCGAGGTTGGAGACCCAGTACTTC
TRBV18	-	TRBJ2-5	-	CASSGSGQETQYF	TGTGCCAGCTCCGGTAGCGGACAAGAGACCCAGTACTTC
TRBV25-1	-	TRBJ1-1	-	CASSELGGAGNTEAFF	TGTGCCAGCAGTGAATTAGGAGGGGCAGGGAACACTGAAGCTTTCTTT
TRBV27	-	TRBJ2-5	-	CASSLSGGETQYF	TGTGCCAGCAGTTTAAGCGGTGGGGAGACCCAGTACTTC
TRBV19	once	TRBJ1-2	-	CASSSYSGAYGYTF	TGTGCCAGTAGTTCCTACAGCGGGGCCTATGGCTACACCTTC
TRBV27	-	TRBJ2-7	-	CASSLSSGYEQYF	TGTGCCAGCAGTTTATCCTCGGGGTACGAGCAGTACTTC
TRBV27	-	TRBJ2-7	-	CASSWARGPPYEQYF	TGTGCCAGCAGTTGGGCGCGGGGGCCCCCCTACGAGCAGTACTTC
TRBV27	-	TRBJ2-1	TRBD2	CASNLAGAYNEQFF	TGTGCCAGCAATCTAGCGGGGGCGTACAATGAGCAGTTCTTC
TRBV13	-	TRBJ2-7	TRBD2	CASSFPLAAPYEQYF	TGTGCCAGCAGCTTCCCACTAGCGGCCCCCTACGAGCAGTACTTC
TRBV4-1	-	TRBJ1-1	TRBD1	CASSHPYRGTTEAFF	TGCGCCAGCAGCCACCCCTACAGGGGTACCACTGAAGCTTTCTTT
TRBV4-2	-	TRBJ2-7	TRBD2	CASSLELSSGYEQYF	TGTGCCAGCAGCCTAGAGTTGTCTAGCGGCTACGAGCAGTACTTC
TRBV11-2	-	TRBJ2-7	TRBD2	CASSLDLGTSGSGEQYF	TGTGCCAGCAGCTTAGATTTAGGGACTAGCGGGAGTGGGGAGCAGTACTTC
TRBV27	-	TRBJ2-3	-	CASSLGVGPVGTDTQYF	TGTGCCAGCAGTTTGGGAGTGGGCCCCGTGGGCACAGATACGCAGTATTTT
TRBV29-1	-	TRBJ1-1	-	CSVEQGRTEAFF	TGCAGCGTTGAGCAGGGGAGAACTGAAGCTTTCTTT
TRBV7-9	-	TRBJ2-1	TRBD1	CASSHRDRGAYNEQFF	TGTGCCAGCAGCCATCGGGACAGGGGCGCCTACAATGAGCAGTTCTTC
TRBV5-1	-	TRBJ2-1	TRBD1	CASSWDREANEQFF	TGCGCCAGCAGCTGGGACAGGGAGGCAAATGAGCAGTTCTTC
TRBV7-8	-	TRBJ2-1	-	CASSSGERRPYNEQFF	TGTGCCAGCAGCTCCGGGGAGAGGAGACCCTACAATGAGCAGTTCTTC
TRBV19	-	TRBJ2-7	-	CASSIFTGLAYEQYF	TGTGCCAGTAGTATTTTCACAGGGTTAGCCTACGAGCAGTACTTC
TRBV7-9	-	TRBJ2-3	-	CASTNNIPGDTQYF	TGTGCCAGCACTAATAATATACCGGGAGATACGCAGTATTTT
TRBV2	-	TRBJ2-5	-	CASSEGPGQETQYF	TGTGCCAGCAGTGAAGGTCCAGGTCAAGAGACCCAGTACTTC
TRBV4-3	-	TRBJ2-6	TRBD1	CASSQDQGVGANVLTF	TGCGCCAGCAGCCAAGATCAGGGGGTGGGGGCCAACGTCCTGACTTTC
TRBV5-1	-	TRBJ2-7	-	CASSQAGTEFHEQYF	TGCGCCAGCAGCCAGGCAGGAACCGAGTTCCACGAGCAGTACTTC
TRBV14	-	TRBJ2-7	-	CASSQVSEQYF	TGTGCCAGCAGCCAAGTCTCCGAGCAGTACTTC
TRBV28	-	TRBJ1-1	TRBD1	CASRTDRVNTEAFF	TGTGCCAGCAGGACCGACAGGGTGAACACTGAAGCTTTCTTT
TRBV28	-	TRBJ2-1	-	CASSSLGGPGEQFF	TGTGCCAGCAGTTCACTCGGAGGGCCAGGCGAGCAGTTCTTC
TRBV9	-	TRBJ2-1	-	CASWRGNEQFF	TGTGCCTCGTGGAGAGGCAATGAGCAGTTCTTC
TRBV29-1	-	TRBJ2-1	TRBD2	CSVEGPERGGPGYEQFF	TGCAGCGTTGAAGGTCCGGAGCGGGGGGGCCCGGGGTATGAGCAGTTCTTC
TRBV28	-	TRBJ2-1	-	CASSLLPKGTYNEQFF	TGTGCCAGCAGTTTATTGCCCAAAGGGACTTACAATGAGCAGTTCTTC
TRBV19	-	TRBJ1-5	-	CASSIGGVGSNQPQHF	TGTGCCAGTAGTATTGGAGGGGTAGGAAGCAATCAGCCCCAGCATTTT
TRBV15	-	TRBJ2-7	-	CATSRARDTPFEQYF	TGTGCCACCAGCAGAGCCCGGGACACGCCCTTCGAGCAGTACTTC
TRBV30	-	TRBJ1-1	-	CAWRGGQGATEAFF	TGTGCCTGGAGGGGAGGACAAGGCGCCACTGAAGCTTTCTTT
TRBV28	-	TRBJ1-2	-	CASSLLRGTNYGYTF	TGTGCCAGCAGTTTATTAAGGGGTACGAACTATGGCTACACCTTC
TRBV9	-	TRBJ1-2	TRBD1	CASSVGDSFYGYTF	TGTGCCAGCAGCGTGGGGGACAGTTTTTATGGCTACACCTTC
TRBV9	-	TRBJ2-7	TRBD1	CASSARTGKSYEQYF	TGTGCCAGCAGCGCGCGGACAGGGAAATCCTACGAGCAGTACTTC
TRBV9	once	TRBJ2-3	TRBD2	CASSAHLTSEDTQYF	TGTGCCAGCAGCGCCCATCTGACTAGCGAAGATACGCAGTATTTT
TRBV28	once	TRBJ1-5	-	CASSYISSYNQPQHF	TGTGCCAGCAGTTATATTAGTTCCTACAATCAGCCCCAGCATTTT
TRBV12-5	-	TRBJ2-7	TRBD2	CASATAGNEQYF	TGTGCTAGTGCAACAGCGGGGAACGAGCAGTACTTC
TRBV15	-	TRBJ2-3	TRBD1	CATSRDAQGATDTQYF	TGTGCCACCAGCAGAGATGCGCAGGGGGCGACAGATACGCAGTATTTT
TRBV2	-	TRBJ1-6	-	CASNPVGSSYNSPLHF	TGTGCCAGCAATCCCGTCGGGAGCTCCTATAATTCACCCCTCCACTTT
TRBV5-1	-	TRBJ2-1	TRBD2	CASSLKSSGSYEQFF	TGCGCCAGCAGCTTAAAGTCTAGCGGGAGTTATGAGCAGTTCTTC
TRBV19	few	TRBJ2-7	TRBD2	CASSIGAGEDEQYF	TGTGCCAGTAGTATAGGAGCGGGAGAGGACGAGCAGTACTTC
TRBV6-5	-	TRBJ2-5	TRBD1	CASSRDGQGETQYF	TGTGCCAGCAGTCGAGATGGACAGGGGGAGACCCAGTACTTC
TRBV27	once	TRBJ2-3	TRBD2	CASSTLERENTDTQYF	TGTGCCAGCAGTACCCTAGAGCGGGAGAACACAGATACGCAGTATTTT
TRBV4-2	-	TRBJ1-5	-	CASSQIAGWQPQHF	TGTGCCAGCAGCCAGATAGCTGGGTGGCAGCCCCAGCATTTT
TRBV2	large	TRBJ1-1	TRBD1	CASRPGTGPMNTEAFF	TGTGCCAGCAGACCGGGGACAGGCCCCATGAACACTGAAGCTTTCTTT
TRBV15	-	TRBJ2-4	-	CATSSSRDRGYF	TGTGCCACCAGCAGCTCGCGGGACCGGGGGTACTTC
TRBV7-9	-	TRBJ2-1	TRBD2	CASSLWTSGIEQFF	TGTGCCAGCAGCTTGTGGACTAGCGGGATTGAGCAGTTCTTC
TRBV4-3	-	TRBJ2-1	TRBD2	CASSHRLAAYLDNEQFF	TGCGCCAGCAGCCACCGACTAGCGGCATACCTTGACAATGAGCAGTTCTTC
TRBV5-4	-	TRBJ2-5	TRBD2	CASSSGLAGVSQYF	TGTGCCAGCAGCTCCGGACTAGCGGGGGTGAGCCAGTACTTC
TRBV27	few	TRBJ2-5	TRBD2	CASSFRVSGLETQYF	TGTGCCAGCAGTTTCCGGGTTAGCGGGTTGGAGACCCAGTACTTC
TRBV7-3	-	TRBJ2-3	TRBD2	CASSLGISSGGPGDTQYF	TGTGCCAGCAGCTTAGGAATATCTAGCGGGGGGCCGGGCGATACGCAGTATTTT
TRBV4-2	-	TRBJ2-2	TRBD2	CASRGSLDTGELFF	TGTGCCAGCCGCGGGAGTTTGGACACCGGGGAGCTGTTTTTT